One T cell receptor (beta chain) is described in this entry. Its antigen is as yet unknown. This entry is derived from a study of T cell responses to AZD1222 COVID-19 vaccine. Study outcomes and limitations: A mostly white British donor set with more females was recruited, and clonal diversity was possibly underestimated. Spike as a whole was targeted by vaccine-associated CD4 TCRs, dominant at 160-218 and 743-854. Baseline seropositives among AZD1222 recipients totaled only six.

Data came from immunoSEQ multiplex PCR; TCRdb stores just in-frame clones and leaves some out. Of 130,000 to 150,000 clones listed, about nine tenths are singletons. The receptor was derived from an adult in good health. The sample consisted of peripheral blood, taken on day 0 of AZD1222 vaccination.

CDR3 protein: CATSDPSGRARDTQYF. In nucleotides, the CDR3 is TGTGCCACCAGTGACCCGAGCGGGAGGGCTAGAGATACGCAGTATTTT. The chain combines TRBV24-1 with TRBJ2-3; 10 nucleotides agree with TRBD2. V gave up 4 bases and J gave up 5 bases; unmatched junction bases: 8. The CDR3 extends over 16 amino acids. Per germline, CDR1 KGHDR and CDR2 SFDVKD.